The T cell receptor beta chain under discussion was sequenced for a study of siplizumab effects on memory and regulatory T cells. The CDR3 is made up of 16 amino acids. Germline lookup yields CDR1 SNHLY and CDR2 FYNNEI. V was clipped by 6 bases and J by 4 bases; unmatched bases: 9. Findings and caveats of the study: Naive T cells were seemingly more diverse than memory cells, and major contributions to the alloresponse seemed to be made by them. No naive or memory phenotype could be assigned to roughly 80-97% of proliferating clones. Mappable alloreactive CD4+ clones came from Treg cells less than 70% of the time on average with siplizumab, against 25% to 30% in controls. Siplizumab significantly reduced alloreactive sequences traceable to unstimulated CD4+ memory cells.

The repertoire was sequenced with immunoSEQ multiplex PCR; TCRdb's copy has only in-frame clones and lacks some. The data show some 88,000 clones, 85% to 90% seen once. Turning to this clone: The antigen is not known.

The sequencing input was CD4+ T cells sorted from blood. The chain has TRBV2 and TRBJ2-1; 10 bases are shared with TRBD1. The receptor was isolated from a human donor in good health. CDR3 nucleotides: TGTGCCAGCAGCCGGACAGGGGGTTTCCCTTACAATGAGCAGTTCTTC. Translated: CASSRTGGFPYNEQFF.